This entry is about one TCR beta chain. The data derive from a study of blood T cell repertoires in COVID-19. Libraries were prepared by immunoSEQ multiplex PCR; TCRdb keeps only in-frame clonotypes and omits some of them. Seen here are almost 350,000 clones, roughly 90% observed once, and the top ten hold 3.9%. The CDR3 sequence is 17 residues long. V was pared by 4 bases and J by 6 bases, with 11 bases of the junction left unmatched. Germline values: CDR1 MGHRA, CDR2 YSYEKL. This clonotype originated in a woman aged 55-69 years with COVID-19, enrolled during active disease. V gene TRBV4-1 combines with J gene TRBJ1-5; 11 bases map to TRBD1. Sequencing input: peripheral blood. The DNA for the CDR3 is TGCGCCAGCAGCCCAAAAGTGAGGGACAGGGGGTTTCAGCCCCAGCATTTT. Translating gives CASSPKVRDRGFQPQHF.